Each of the 23 T cell receptor beta chains below was sequenced from the same sample in a study of T-cell reconstitution after alpha-beta-depleted transplantation in children. A TCRbeta library incorporating unique molecular identifiers was prepared. TCRdb re-called the PCR reads with MiXCR, one entry per CDR3 protein. The sample includes 700,000 to 850,000 distinct CDR3 sequences, approximately 15% of them seen just once. The sequencing here drew on PBMCs, mostly from graft donor cells, taken 360 days after TCRalphabeta/CD19-depleted stem cell transplant. Source of these receptors: a male patient younger than 18 who had a stem cell transplant for acute lymphoblastic leukemia, so the T cells may come from the graft donor.

This clonotype was counted only a few times. The chain links TRBV7-9 to TRBJ1-4; 7 bases match TRBD1. This CDR3 is built from 14 residues. V lost 6 bases to trimming and J lost 8 bases; unmatched junction nucleotides: 9. The V gene's germline CDR1 is SEHNR and CDR2 FQNEAQ (reference sequence). The CDR3 region has the DNA TGTGCCAGCAGGGATACAGGGGACGGGGAAAAACTGTTTTTT. It encodes CASRDTGDGEKLFF.

This clonotype was seen a few times. The chain has TRBV5-1 and TRBJ2-3; 8 nucleotides agree with TRBD2. V lost 0 bases and J lost 1; bases outside the gene matches: 7. This CDR3 is 17 amino acids long. Per the germline V gene, CDR1 is SGHRS and CDR2 is YFSETQ. The CDR3 is CASSLVVAGPRTDTQYF. DNA for the CDR3: TGCGCCAGCAGCTTGGTGGTAGCGGGACCACGCACAGATACGCAGTATTTT.

The chain has TRBV11-3 and TRBJ2-1; 9 bases fit TRBD2. The CDR3 covers 16 residues. The germline V gene encodes CDR1 SGHNT and CDR2 YENEEA. The ends lost 0 bases at V and 7 bases at J; junction bases unmatched: 7. CDR3 residues: CASSLDLLSGRNEQFF. CDR3 in DNA: TGTGCCAGCAGCTTAGATCTGCTTAGCGGGAGAAATGAGCAGTTCTTC.

This clonotype was observed at least ten times. The J gene is TRBJ2-1, the V gene TRBV25-1; D ambiguous. CDR1 is MGHDK, CDR2 SYGVNS, per germline. The CDR3 sequence is 13 residues long. Trimming stripped 3 bases from V and 8 bases from J, with 11 bases between. CDR3 nucleotide sequence: TGTGCCAGCAGTGACTACCACCGCGATGAGCAGTTCTTC. It yields the protein CASSDYHRDEQFF.

J is TRBJ2-3 and V is TRBV5-1; weak D call: TRBD2 (6 bases). Germline values: CDR1 SGHRS, CDR2 YFSETQ. The CDR3 has 15 amino acids. Trimming took 0 bases from V and 7 from J, leaving 15 bases between them. The CDR3 protein is CASSLDWSAGNTQYF. DNA of the CDR3: TGCGCCAGCAGCTTGGATTGGAGCGCGGGAAATACGCAGTATTTT.

This clonotype was picked up a small number of times. The chain links TRBV2 to TRBJ2-7; no definite D call. Germline CDR1 and CDR2: SNHLY and FYNNEI. CDR3 size: 16 residues. Trimming shortened V by 7 bases and J by 2 bases, and 21 bases separated the two germline ends. The CDR3 region has the DNA TGTGCCAGCAAGTTTGGTGTGAGCCCGAAGGCCTACGAGCAGTACTTC. Its protein product is CASKFGVSPKAYEQYF.

This clonotype was seen only a few times. The V gene is TRBV14, the J gene TRBJ2-7; the match to TRBD1 covers 7 bases. This CDR3 has 15 amino acids. V dropped 3 bases and J dropped 2; count of bases not matched to a gene: 7. Germline CDR1 reads SGHDN; CDR2 reads FVKESK. The CDR3 DNA is TGTGCCAGCAGCCACGAACCGGGACAGACCTACGAGCAGTACTTC. Residues: CASSHEPGQTYEQYF.

The chain employs TRBV13 and TRBJ2-1; 12 bases match TRBD2. Losses at the gene ends were 2 bases for V and 2 bases for J; bases not matched to a gene: 7. This CDR3 is built from 18 residues. Per the germline V gene, CDR1 is PRHDT and CDR2 is FYEKMQ (reference sequence). CDR3 bases: TGTGCCAGCAGCTTATTGGGATGGACTAGCGGGACCTACAATGAGCAGTTCTTC. This sequence encodes CASSLLGWTSGTYNEQFF.

This clonotype was seen a few times. This chain connects TRBV5-1 to TRBJ2-2; TRBD2 matches 8 bases. This CDR3 region has 15 residues. The germline gives CDR1 SGHRS, CDR2 YFSETQ. V gave up 4 bases and J gave up 1 base; unmatched junction bases: 3. The CDR3 sequence: CASSLGTRNTGELFF. DNA for the CDR3: TGCGCCAGCAGCCTTGGGACTAGGAACACCGGGGAGCTGTTTTTT.

The rearrangement uses TRBV5-1 and TRBJ2-1, with TRBD2 matching over 9 bases. Germline CDR1 and CDR2: SGHRS and YFSETQ. The CDR3 is made up of 17 amino acids. The junction had 12 bases not matched to a gene; V was cut back by 1 base and J by 7 bases. Here the CDR3 DNA reads TGCGCCAGCAGCTTGCACGGGCTAGCGGGGATTCGTAATGAGCAGTTCTTC. Translated, it gives CASSLHGLAGIRNEQFF.

The chain links TRBV20-1 to TRBJ2-7, with 7 bases fitting TRBD1. CDR1 is DFQATT and CDR2 is SNEGSKA in the germline V gene (reference sequence). The CDR3 runs to 14 residues. Trimming removed 0 bases from V and 4 bases from J; junction bases left unmatched: 6. As DNA, the CDR3 is TGCAGTGCTAGAGACCCACGGACAGGATACGAGCAGTACGTC. Translating gives CSARDPRTGYEQYV.

This clonotype was observed a few times. J is TRBJ2-1 and V is TRBV7-3; TRBD2 might be the D (6 bases). Germline CDR1 SGHTA, CDR2 FQGTGA. This CDR3 has 16 residues. The ends were cut back, 4 bases at V and 7 bases at J, with 20 bases in the middle. The CDR3, as DNA: TGTGCCAGCAGCTCCAACCCATCTCGACTAGAAAATGAGCAGTTCTTC. This encodes CASSSNPSRLENEQFF.

The rearrangement joins TRBV5-1 to TRBJ2-7; 9 nucleotides match TRBD1. The CDR3 covers 14 residues. From germline, CDR1 is SGHRS and CDR2 YFSETQ. Unmatched junction bases numbered 8, after V lost 3 bases and J lost 7 bases. The CDR3: CASSSGQGRSEQYF. Here the CDR3 DNA reads TGCGCCAGCAGCTCGGGACAGGGCCGGTCGGAGCAGTACTTC.

In this sample, this clonotype turned up a few times. This sequence joins TRBV5-1 and TRBJ2-7; D may be TRBD1 (5 bases). CDR3 length: 14 residues. The V and J ends lost 5 bases and 1 base respectively, with 13 bases between them. In germline, CDR1 is SGHRS, CDR2 YFSETQ. This CDR3 is CASRYNRFSYEQYF. CDR3 nucleotides: TGCGCCAGCAGGTACAACAGGTTTTCCTACGAGCAGTACTTC.

CDR3 in DNA: TGTGCCAGCAGCCGACCACTGCTCTCTCGCGAGCAGTACTTC. Encoded protein: CASSRPLLSREQYF. This chain links TRBV13 with TRBJ2-7; no reliable D call. Looked up from germline, CDR1 is PRHDT and CDR2 is FYEKMQ (reference sequence). The CDR3 runs to 14 residues. With 5 bases removed from V and 6 bases from J, the gap between germline ends came to 17 bases.

This rearrangement joins TRBV7-9 to TRBJ2-3; 9 bases fit TRBD2. The germline gives CDR1 SEHNR, CDR2 FQNEAQ (reference sequence). The CDR3 has 13 amino acids. J gave up 5 bases and V 3 bases, and 0 bases lay outside the gene matches. DNA for the CDR3: TGTGCCAGCAGCTTTAGCGGGGGAGATACGCAGTATTTT. Encoded protein: CASSFSGGDTQYF. The full variable domain, in which reference TRBV7-9 and TRBJ2-3 provide the parts outside the CDR3, is DTGVSQNPRHKITKRGQNVTFRCDPISEHNRLYWYRQTLGQGPEFLTYFQNEAQLEKSRLLSDRFSAERPKGSFSTLEIQRTEQGDSAMYLCASSFSGGDTQYFGPGTRLTVL.

The chain has TRBV27 and TRBJ2-5; 7 bases are shared with TRBD2. V lost 3 bases to trimming and J lost 3 bases; unmatched junction nucleotides: 16. Germline loops: CDR1 MNHEY, CDR2 SMNVEV (reference sequence). The CDR3 has 18 residues. CDR3 sequence: CASSLRAIVMGGKETQYF. Written as DNA, the CDR3 is TGTGCCAGCAGTTTGAGGGCCATCGTGATGGGGGGGAAAGAGACCCAGTACTTC.

There are many counts of this clonotype. The genes are TRBV9 and TRBJ2-1; 7 nucleotides agree with TRBD2. Germline lookup yields CDR1 SGDLS and CDR2 YYNGEE. The CDR3 is made up of 14 amino acids. The trim removed 0 bases at V and 7 bases at J, leaving 4 bases unmatched. The CDR3: CASSVAGGGNEQFF. The CDR3 coding sequence is TGTGCCAGCAGCGTAGCTGGGGGGGGGAATGAGCAGTTCTTC.

The V and J genes are TRBV29-1 and TRBJ2-3; D is possibly TRBD1 or TRBD2 (6 bases each). Germline V CDR1 and CDR2: SQVTM, ANQGSEA. The CDR3 length is 15 residues. V lost 3 bases and J lost 1, with 14 bases in between. The CDR3 DNA is TGCAGCGTTGAGGGTTGGAGGGGGGGCACAGATACGCAGTATTTT. Its protein is CSVEGWRGGTDTQYF.

This chain links TRBV5-1 with TRBJ1-2; possible D gene TRBD1, 5 bases. V gave up 7 bases and J gave up 4 bases, with 14 bases separating them. This CDR3 region has 13 residues. Germline loops: CDR1 SGHRS, CDR2 YFSETQ. This CDR3 is CASFTGTVYGYTF. The CDR3 nucleotides read TGCGCCAGCTTCACCGGGACGGTCTATGGCTACACCTTC.

The chain joins TRBV11-2 to TRBJ2-5, with 11 positions matching TRBD2. J was trimmed by 1 base and V by 5 bases; bases with no gene match: 9. This CDR3 region has 17 residues. From germline, CDR1 is SGHAT and CDR2 FQNNGV. CDR3 residues: CASSLSTSGSSQETQYF. DNA for the CDR3: TGTGCCAGCAGCCTATCTACTAGCGGGAGCTCCCAAGAGACCCAGTACTTC.

This clonotype has just a few counts. The rearrangement joins TRBV18 to TRBJ2-1, with 11 bases matching TRBD2. This CDR3 region has 18 residues. J gave up 10 bases and V 3 bases, and 17 bases lay outside the gene matches. Per germline, CDR1 KGHSH and CDR2 LQKENI. CDR3 sequence (DNA): TGTGCCAGCTCACCCCTACTATCGATTAGCGGGAGGGCTGGCGAGCAGTTCTTC. This gives the protein CASSPLLSISGRAGEQFF.

This clonotype was recorded a few times. The chain has TRBV7-9 and TRBJ2-1; possible D gene TRBD1, 5 bases. The CDR3 is 12 amino acids. Germline V gene lookup returns CDR1 SEHNR and CDR2 FQNEAQ (reference sequence). V was pared by 5 bases and J by 6 bases, with 8 bases between. The CDR3 is CASSVQVNEQFF. In DNA, the CDR3 is TGTGCCAGCAGCGTACAGGTCAATGAGCAGTTCTTC.